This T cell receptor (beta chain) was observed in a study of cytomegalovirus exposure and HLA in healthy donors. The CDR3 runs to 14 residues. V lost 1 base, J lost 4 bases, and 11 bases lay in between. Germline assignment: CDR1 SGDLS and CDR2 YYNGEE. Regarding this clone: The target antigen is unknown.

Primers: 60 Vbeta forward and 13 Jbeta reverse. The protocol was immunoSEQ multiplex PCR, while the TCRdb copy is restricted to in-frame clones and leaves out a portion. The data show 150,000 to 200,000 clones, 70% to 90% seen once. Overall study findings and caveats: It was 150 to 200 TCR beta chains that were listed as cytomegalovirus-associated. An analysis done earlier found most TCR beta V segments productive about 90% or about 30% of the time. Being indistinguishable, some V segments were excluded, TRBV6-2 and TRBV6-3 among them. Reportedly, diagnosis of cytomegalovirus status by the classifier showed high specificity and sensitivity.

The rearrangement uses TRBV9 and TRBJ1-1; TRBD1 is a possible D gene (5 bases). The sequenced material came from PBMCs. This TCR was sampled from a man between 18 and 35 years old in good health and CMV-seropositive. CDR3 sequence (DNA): TGTGCCAGCAGCGTAAGGGGCCTCGGCACTGAAGCTTTCTTT. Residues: CASSVRGLGTEAFF.